The TCR beta chain under discussion was sequenced for a study of response to subunit inactivated influenza vaccine. The germline V gene encodes CDR1 MNHEY and CDR2 SVGEGT. With 0 bases removed from V and 1 base from J, the gap between germline ends came to 3 bases. CDR3 length: 14 amino acids. The study's findings and limits: The authors suggested that every seasonal influenza vaccination recruits few new T cells.

To note about this clonotype: Its antigen remains unknown.

Each CDR3 protein gets one entry after TCRdb re-called the RT-PCR reads with MiXCR. The data hold about 520,000 distinct CDR3 sequences, with approximately 24% observed a single time. This chain connects TRBV6-2 or TRBV6-3 to TRBJ2-2; no firm D call. Source: CD4+ T cells sorted from PBMCs, taken roughly 5 days after vaccination. The receptor comes from a man between 50 and 59 years old who received an inactivated influenza vaccine. CDR3 loop: CASSYSLNTGELFF. DNA of the CDR3: TGTGCCAGCAGTTACTCGTTGAACACCGGGGAGCTGTTTTTT.